This is a list of T cell receptor beta chains from one sample in a study of blood T cell repertoires in COVID-19. Repertoires were generated with immunoSEQ multiplex PCR, while TCRdb's copy carries only in-frame clones and drops some. The sample includes around 250,000 clones, roughly 83% of them seen just once. Sequencing was carried out using peripheral blood. The receptor set was obtained from a man between 60 and 70 years old who had recovered from COVID-19. Both conserved end residues are part of each CDR3. Fields, in order: clone size, D gene, CDR3 length, V gene, J gene, CDR3 protein, CDR3 DNA. A D gene is named only where the DNA matches it firmly. A row's size may be missing; if present it is once, few, many or a size class.

.	.	15	TRBV7-9	TRBJ1-2	CASSPKTTSPDGYTF	TGTGCCAGCAGCCCAAAAACGACATCGCCCGATGGCTACACCTTC
.	.	12	TRBV29-1	TRBJ1-5	CSVGQSNQPQHF	TGCAGCGTAGGACAGAGCAATCAGCCCCAGCATTTT
once	.	12	TRBV6-5	TRBJ1-1	CASRGGNTEAFF	TGTGCCAGCAGGGGAGGCAACACTGAAGCTTTCTTT
.	.	13	TRBV25-1	TRBJ1-1	CASSAGGNTEAFF	TGTGCCAGCAGTGCGGGGGGGAACACTGAAGCTTTCTTT
.	.	14	TRBV30	TRBJ1-5	CAWSVVGSNQPQHF	TGTGCCTGGAGTGTGGTCGGGAGCAATCAGCCCCAGCATTTT
few	.	15	TRBV5-6	TRBJ2-7	CASSERGKDIYEQYF	TGTGCCAGCAGCGAACGCGGAAAAGATATTTACGAGCAGTACTTC
.	.	17	TRBV19	TRBJ1-4	CVSSPPAWGATNEKLFF	TGTGTCAGTAGTCCGCCTGCTTGGGGAGCAACTAATGAAAAACTGTTTTTT
.	.	15	TRBV18	TRBJ2-7	CASSPEDRRGNEQYF	TGTGCCAGCTCACCAGAAGACAGGAGAGGAAACGAGCAGTACTTC
once	.	14	TRBV7-2	TRBJ2-1	CASTPSRGYNEQFF	TGTGCCAGCACCCCCTCTCGGGGCTACAATGAGCAGTTCTTC
.	TRBD1	17	TRBV5-6	TRBJ2-1	CASSTRTGLSSYNEQFF	TGTGCCAGCAGCACCCGGACAGGACTTAGCTCCTACAATGAGCAGTTCTTC
.	.	15	TRBV2	TRBJ1-2	CASSEASGKNYGYTF	TGTGCCAGCAGTGAAGCGTCGGGGAAAAACTATGGCTACACCTTC
.	.	16	TRBV5-1	TRBJ1-3	CASSLGMSGSGNTIYF	TGCGCCAGCAGCTTGGGAATGTCGGGGTCTGGAAACACCATATATTTT
.	TRBD1	16	TRBV28	TRBJ1-4	CASSSIGTGGNEKLFF	TGTGCCAGCAGCTCGATCGGGACAGGGGGCAATGAAAAACTGTTTTTT
.	.	15	TRBV9	TRBJ1-2	CASSAGLGFNYGYTF	TGTGCCAGCAGCGCGGGTCTTGGGTTTAACTATGGCTACACCTTC
few	TRBD1	15	TRBV18	TRBJ1-2	CASSPPDRGIGGYTF	TGTGCCAGCTCACCACCGGACAGGGGGATTGGTGGCTACACCTTC
.	.	15	TRBV15	TRBJ2-7	CATSRVVTVTDEQYF	TGTGCCACCAGCAGAGTAGTGACAGTTACCGACGAGCAGTACTTC
.	.	12	TRBV10-3	TRBJ2-7	CAISGGSHEQYF	TGTGCCATCAGTGGAGGTTCCCACGAGCAGTACTTC
.	TRBD1	16	TRBV28	TRBJ1-1	CASSSPGQGASTEAFF	TGTGCCAGCAGTTCCCCCGGACAGGGGGCAAGTACTGAAGCTTTCTTT
few	TRBD1	16	TRBV7-9	TRBJ1-6	CASSVKDRDPLSPLHF	TGTGCCAGCAGCGTAAAGGACAGGGACCCTCTTTCACCCCTCCACTTT
few	TRBD1	14	TRBV10-3	TRBJ1-4	CAISGQGGGEKLFF	TGTGCCATCAGTGGACAGGGGGGAGGAGAAAAACTGTTTTTT
.	.	15	TRBV7-6	TRBJ2-7	CASSPLSLAAYEQYF	TGTGCCAGCAGCCCCCTTTCCCTAGCAGCGTACGAGCAGTACTTC
.	.	15	TRBV21-1	TRBJ2-2	CASNPRRLNTGELFF	TGTGCCAGCAACCCCCGGCGGTTAAACACCGGGGAGCTGTTTTTT
.	TRBD1	14	TRBV4-1	TRBJ1-5	CASSQLTGGEPQHF	TGCGCCAGCAGCCAACTTACAGGGGGCGAGCCCCAGCATTTT
.	.	15	TRBV7-2	TRBJ2-5	CASSLMEGPQETQYF	TGTGCCAGCAGCTTAATGGAGGGGCCACAAGAGACCCAGTACTTC
.	TRBD1	19	TRBV9	TRBJ2-4	CASSLAPGQGFDSKNIQYF	TGTGCCAGCAGCCTAGCACCGGGACAGGGCTTTGATAGCAAAAACATTCAGTACTTC
few	.	15	TRBV5-1	TRBJ1-2	CASSFGQGNRYGYTF	TGCGCCAGCAGCTTCGGGCAGGGGAATAGGTATGGCTACACCTTC
.	.	17	TRBV5-1	TRBJ1-3	CASSLAGISGSGNTIYF	TGCGCCAGCAGCTTGGCCGGCATCAGCGGGTCTGGAAACACCATATATTTT
few	.	14	TRBV6-5	TRBJ2-7	CASSLAGAKGEQYF	TGTGCCAGCAGCCTGGCAGGGGCTAAGGGAGAGCAGTACTTC
.	TRBD2	17	TRBV5-1	TRBJ2-7	CASSPRLAGEKAYEQYF	TGCGCCAGCAGCCCCAGACTAGCGGGAGAAAAAGCCTACGAGCAGTACTTC
.	.	15	TRBV6-1	TRBJ2-7	CASSEGILTSYEQYF	TGTGCCAGCAGTGAAGGAATCCTTACCAGCTACGAGCAGTACTTC
.	TRBD2	13	TRBV28	TRBJ2-7	CASISGGAGEQYF	TGTGCCAGCATTAGCGGGGGGGCTGGAGAGCAGTACTTC
.	TRBD2	15	TRBV5-1	TRBJ2-7	CASSLGGLAGVEQYF	TGCGCCAGCAGCTTGGGAGGGCTAGCGGGAGTCGAGCAGTACTTC
once	.	11	TRBV29-1	TRBJ1-2	CSAPGNYGYTF	TGCAGCGCGCCGGGAAACTATGGCTACACCTTC
.	.	12	TRBV11-2	TRBJ2-1	CASSLAVSGQFF	TGTGCCAGCAGCTTAGCAGTTTCGGGGCAGTTCTTC
once	.	11	TRBV20-1	TRBJ1-1	CSRTDGGEAFF	TGCAGCCGGACGGACGGGGGTGAAGCTTTCTTT
.	.	15	TRBV28	TRBJ1-2	CASTDAGRTNYGYTF	TGTGCCAGCACTGATGCAGGGAGGACGAACTATGGCTACACCTTC
few	TRBD1	15	TRBV5-1	TRBJ1-2	CASSAGQGARGGYTF	TGCGCCAGCAGCGCGGGACAGGGGGCTAGGGGTGGCTACACCTTC
.	.	14	TRBV2	TRBJ1-4	CASRSFQGNEKLFF	TGTGCCAGCAGGTCTTTCCAGGGTAATGAAAAACTGTTTTTT
.	TRBD1	13	TRBV6-5	TRBJ2-7	CASSRDRVYEQYF	TGTGCCAGCTCCCGAGACAGGGTCTACGAGCAGTACTTC
.	.	15	TRBV15	TRBJ2-7	CATSRTGQKHYEQYF	TGTGCCACCAGCAGAACGGGACAAAAGCACTACGAGCAGTACTTC
few	.	13	TRBV2	TRBJ1-5	CASTQRENQPQHF	TGTGCCAGCACCCAAAGGGAGAATCAGCCCCAGCATTTT
.	.	13	TRBV2	TRBJ2-2	CASSEETAGELFF	TGTGCCAGCAGTGAAGAGACAGCCGGGGAGCTGTTTTTT
once	.	13	TRBV27	TRBJ1-1	CASSVRGNTEAFF	TGTGCCAGCAGCGTCCGGGGGAACACTGAAGCTTTCTTT
.	TRBD2	16	TRBV18	TRBJ2-3	CASQNLAGGGTDTQYF	TGTGCCAGCCAAAATTTAGCGGGAGGAGGGACAGATACGCAGTATTTT
.	TRBD1	13	TRBV27	TRBJ1-2	CASSRTGLYGYTF	TGTGCCAGCAGTCGGACAGGGTTGTATGGCTACACCTTC
.	.	16	TRBV27	TRBJ1-4	CASSLLGPATNEKLFF	TGTGCCAGCAGTTTACTGGGGCCGGCAACTAATGAAAAACTGTTTTTT
.	.	14	TRBV6-6	TRBJ2-7	CASSPSGTSYEQYF	TGTGCCAGCAGCCCCAGCGGTACTTCCTACGAGCAGTACTTC
many	.	15	TRBV5-1	TRBJ1-1	CASSLAGSLNTEAFF	TGCGCCAGCAGCTTGGCTGGCAGTCTGAACACTGAAGCTTTCTTT
few	TRBD2	17	TRBV7-8	TRBJ2-7	CASSPRGRAGGSYEQYF	TGTGCCAGCAGCCCAAGGGGCCGGGCGGGGGGCTCCTACGAGCAGTACTTC
.	.	13	TRBV4-1	TRBJ2-4	CASSQRVSGIQYF	TGCGCCAGCAGCCAGAGGGTATCCGGCATTCAGTACTTC
.	.	16	TRBV27	TRBJ1-6	CASSLDSQLYNSPLHF	TGTGCCAGCAGTTTGGACAGCCAACTCTATAATTCACCCCTCCACTTT
.	TRBD2	15	TRBV5-1	TRBJ2-1	CASSYAGTTNNEQFF	TGCGCCAGCAGTTATGCCGGGACTACCAACAATGAGCAGTTCTTC
.	.	13	TRBV12-3/TRBV12-4	TRBJ1-6	CASSSGERSPLHF	TGTGCCAGCAGTTCGGGGGAAAGGTCACCCCTCCACTTT
.	.	13	TRBV6-6	TRBJ1-2	CASSYRSGVGYTF	TGTGCCAGCAGTTACAGGAGCGGGGTTGGCTACACCTTC